These 10 T cell receptor beta chains came from one sample sequenced in a study of Graves' ophthalmopathy and Graves' hyperthyroidism. TCR beta CDR3 amplification used RNA transcripts. The first-round RT-PCR employed HTBI primers together with the Qiagen OneStep RT-PCR kit. A multiplex PCR was then performed as the second round. TCRdb reanalysed the multiplex PCR reads using MiXCR and keeps one entry per CDR3 protein. The profile shows 450,000 or so distinct CDR3 sequences, approximately 15% of them singletons. Sequences were obtained from blood. These receptors all come from a young woman with Graves' ophthalmopathy.

This clonotype was counted many times. The chain combines TRBV27 with TRBJ1-2; 9 bases line up with TRBD1. From germline, CDR1 is MNHEY and CDR2 SMNVEV (reference sequence). CDR3 length: 14 amino acids. Losses at the gene ends were 7 bases for V and 4 bases for J; bases not matched to a gene: 7. The CDR3 DNA sequence: TGTGCCAGCAAAGGGACAGGGTATTTCTATGGCTACACCTTC. This translates into CASKGTGYFYGYTF.

This clonotype was found many times. This chain connects TRBV13 to TRBJ1-5; TRBD1 matches 7 bases. In germline, CDR1 is PRHDT, CDR2 FYEKMQ (reference sequence). This CDR3 spans 15 amino acids. Trimming cost V 4 bases and J 5 bases; bases outside gene matches: 8. DNA for the CDR3: TGTGCCAGCAGCTCGCAGAGGGGGCGCTATCAGCCCCAGCATTTT. The encoded protein is CASSSQRGRYQPQHF.

The table lists this clonotype with many counts. The V call is TRBV30, the J call TRBJ2-2; unclear D gene. V was shortened by 0 bases and J by 5 bases, with 16 bases between the two germline ends. The CDR3 consists of 16 residues. In germline, CDR1 is GTSNPN, CDR2 SVGIG (reference sequence). The CDR3 nucleotides are TGTGCCTGGAGTGTACGAAGTGGGATCGGGACCGGGGAGCTGTTTTTT. Protein sequence: CAWSVRSGIGTGELFF.

This clonotype has a count of ten or more. V and J are TRBV18 and TRBJ2-5; weak D call: TRBD1 (6 bases). Germline-derived CDR1 and CDR2 are KGHSH and LQKENI. This CDR3 contains 17 residues. Trimming removed 1 base from V and 3 bases from J, with 18 bases in between. CDR3 nucleotide sequence: TGTGCCAGCTCACCACAACCCGGGACAAAGACCAAAGAGACCCAGTACTTC. Its protein is CASSPQPGTKTKETQYF.

This clonotype was counted many times. The J gene is TRBJ2-4, the V gene TRBV30; weak D call: TRBD2 (5 bases). V lost 3 bases and J 6 bases, leaving 21 bases between the germline ends. The germline V gene has CDR1 GTSNPN and CDR2 SVGIG (reference sequence). The CDR3 has 16 residues. Here the CDR3 DNA reads TGTGCCTGGAGAGGTAGCGTAGCCGCAGACGGAAACATTCAGTACTTC. It translates to CAWRGSVAADGNIQYF.

The chain recombines TRBV30 with TRBJ2-7; 11 positions match TRBD2. Germline-derived CDR1 and CDR2 are GTSNPN and SVGIG (reference sequence). The V and J ends lost 4 bases and 2 bases, in that order; junction bases with no gene match: 7. The CDR3 is made up of 15 amino acids. CDR3 nucleotides: TGTGCCTGGACCCCACTAGCGGGAGAGACCTACGAGCAGTACTTC. Its protein is CAWTPLAGETYEQYF.

This clonotype was recorded at least ten times. The gene calls are TRBV6-5 and TRBJ2-7; D gene ambiguous. Germline values: CDR1 MNHEY, CDR2 SVGAGI. The CDR3 is 14 residues long. The V end lost 6 bases, the J end lost 4 bases, and 16 bases lay between the germline ends. The CDR3 nucleotides are TGTGCCAGCAGCAAACCCGCACCTGAGTACGAGCAGTACTTC. It is translated as CASSKPAPEYEQYF.

This clonotype was detected many times. The DNA is omitted, as the CDR3 cannot be located on it reliably, and the CDR3 follows TCRdb's listing. The chain links TRBV27 to TRBJ1-2; the D call in the table, TRBD1, was not verified against the DNA. The CDR3 sequence runs 15 residues, both termini included. Germline V CDR1 and CDR2: MNHEY, SMNVEV (reference sequence). This CDR3 reads CASSSSPPPYYGYTF.

In this sample, this clonotype turned up many times. The genes are TRBV6-1 and TRBJ2-7, with unresolved D. V dropped 2 bases and J dropped 3 bases, with 11 bases sitting between them. The germline V gene encodes CDR1 MNHNS and CDR2 SASEGT. The CDR3 totals 14 residues. DNA of the CDR3: TGTGCCAGCAGTGAATGGGGTGGCAGCTACGAGCAGTACTTC. It encodes CASSEWGGSYEQYF.

The chain recombines TRBV30 with TRBJ1-2; D remains ambiguous. The CDR3 totals 13 residues. Germline V gene lookup returns CDR1 GTSNPN and CDR2 SVGIG (reference sequence). V gave up 0 bases and J gave up 5 bases, with 10 bases separating them. The CDR3 bases are TGTGCCTGGAGTGTACTCAAGGGTTATGGCTACACCTTC. Protein product: CAWSVLKGYGYTF.